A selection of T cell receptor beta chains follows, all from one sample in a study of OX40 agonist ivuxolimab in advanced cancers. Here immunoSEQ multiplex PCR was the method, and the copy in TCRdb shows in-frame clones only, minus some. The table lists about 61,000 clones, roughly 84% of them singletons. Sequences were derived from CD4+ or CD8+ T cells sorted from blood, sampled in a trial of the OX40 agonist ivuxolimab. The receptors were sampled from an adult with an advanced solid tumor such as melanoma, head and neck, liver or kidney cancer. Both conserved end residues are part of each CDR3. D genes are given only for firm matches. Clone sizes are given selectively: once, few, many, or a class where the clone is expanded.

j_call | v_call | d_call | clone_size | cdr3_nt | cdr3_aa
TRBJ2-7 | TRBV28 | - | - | TGTGCCAGCAGGCCCACGCCGCGGGAACCCTACGAGCAGTACTTC | CASRPTPREPYEQYF
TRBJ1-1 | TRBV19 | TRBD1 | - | TGTGCCAGTAGTAAGGGACAGGAACATTTTGACACTGAAGCTTTCTTT | CASSKGQEHFDTEAFF
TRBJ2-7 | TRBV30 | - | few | TGTGCCTGGAGGAAGCTCTCCTACGAGCAGTACTTC | CAWRKLSYEQYF
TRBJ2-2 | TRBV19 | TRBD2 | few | TGTGCCAGTAGTATAGAAGCGGGAGGCAGGACCGGGGAGCTGTTTTTT | CASSIEAGGRTGELFF
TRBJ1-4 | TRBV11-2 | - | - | TGTGCCAGCAGGACGGACCCCGGCGGACTGTTTTTT | CASRTDPGGLFF
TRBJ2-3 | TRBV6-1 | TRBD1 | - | TGTGCCAGCAGTGAACAAATCTTCCAGGGACAGGGGGCGGATACGCAGTATTTT | CASSEQIFQGQGADTQYF
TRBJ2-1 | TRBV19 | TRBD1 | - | TGTGCCAGTAGTATTGGACAGGGCTCGACCTACAATGAGCAGTTCTTC | CASSIGQGSTYNEQFF
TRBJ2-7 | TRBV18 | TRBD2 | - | TGTGCCAGCTCACCCTTGAGGGGGGTAGCGGGAGATGAGCAGTACTTC | CASSPLRGVAGDEQYF
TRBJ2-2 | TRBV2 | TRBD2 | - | TGTGCCAGCAGGGGACTAGCTATCACCGGGGAGCTGTTTTTT | CASRGLAITGELFF
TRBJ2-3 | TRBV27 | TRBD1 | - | TGTGCCAGCAGTCAGGACAGGGTGCCAGATACGCAGTATTTT | CASSQDRVPDTQYF
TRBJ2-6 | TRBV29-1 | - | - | TGCAGCGTTGAAGATAATAACTCTGGGGCCAACGTCCTGACTTTC | CSVEDNNSGANVLTF
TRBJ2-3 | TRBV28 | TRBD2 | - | TGTGCCAGCAGGATGACTAGCGGGTATGTGGGAGATACGCAGTATTTT | CASRMTSGYVGDTQYF
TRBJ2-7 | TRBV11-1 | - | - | TGTGCCAGCAGCTTAGCCCCCCAGGGAACCGAGCAGTACTTC | CASSLAPQGTEQYF
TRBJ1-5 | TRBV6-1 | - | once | TGTGCCAGCACCCTCGTATCAGGTAGCAATCAGCCCCAGCATTTT | CASTLVSGSNQPQHF
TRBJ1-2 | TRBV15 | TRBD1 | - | TGTGCCACCAGCAGAAGACAGGGGGTCATTTATGGCTACACCTTC | CATSRRQGVIYGYTF
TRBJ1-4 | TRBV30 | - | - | TGTGCCTGGAGTGCGGGCCCCATAGCCCTTAATGAAAAACTGTTTTTT | CAWSAGPIALNEKLFF
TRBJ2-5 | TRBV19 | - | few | TGTGCCAGTAGTATGAGTTACCAAGAGACCCAGTACTTC | CASSMSYQETQYF
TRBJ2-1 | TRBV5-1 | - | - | TGCGCCAGCAGCCCTGGACAGCCCACCAATGAGCAGTTCTTC | CASSPGQPTNEQFF
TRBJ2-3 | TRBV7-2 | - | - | TGTGCCAGCAGCCGACTAATACGGGATGCGCAGTATTTT | CASSRLIRDAQYF
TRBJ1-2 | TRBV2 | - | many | TGTGCCAGCAGTGAATCCGCAGGGGTGGGCGGCTACACCTTC | CASSESAGVGGYTF
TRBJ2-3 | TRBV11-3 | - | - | TGTGCCAGCAGCTTGGGCAGGAACACAGATACGCAGTATTTT | CASSLGRNTDTQYF
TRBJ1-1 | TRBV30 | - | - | TGTGCCTGGAGTGTAAGAGGGGCCTGGAACACTGAAGCTTTCTTT | CAWSVRGAWNTEAFF
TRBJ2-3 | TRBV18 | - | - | TGTGCCAGCTCACCATTCGGACGTACGGGCACAGATACGCAGTATTTT | CASSPFGRTGTDTQYF
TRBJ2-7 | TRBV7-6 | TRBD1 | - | TGTGCCAGCAGAACACTACAGGGGGCGCAGGGGGTGCAGTACTTC | CASRTLQGAQGVQYF
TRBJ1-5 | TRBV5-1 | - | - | TGCGCCAGCAGCTTGGCCAGCAATCAGCCCCAGCATTTT | CASSLASNQPQHF
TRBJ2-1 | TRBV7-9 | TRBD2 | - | TGTGCCAGCAGCCCGCGACTAGCGGGAGGGTTCAATGAGCAGTTCTTC | CASSPRLAGGFNEQFF
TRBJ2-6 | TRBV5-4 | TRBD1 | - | TGTGCCAGCAGCACCCGACAGGGGGGATACTCTGGGGCCAACGTCCTGACTTTC | CASSTRQGGYSGANVLTF
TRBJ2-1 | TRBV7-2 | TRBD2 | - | TGTGCCAGCAGCTTAGCGGGAGGGCCATACAATGAGCAGTTCTTC | CASSLAGGPYNEQFF
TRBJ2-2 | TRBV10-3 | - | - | TGTGCCATCAGTGAACAGGGCAGGGTGGAAACCGGGGAGCTGTTTTTT | CAISEQGRVETGELFF
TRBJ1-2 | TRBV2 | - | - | TGTGCCAGCAGTGAGTGGGCAGGAGCTAACTATGGCTACACCTTC | CASSEWAGANYGYTF
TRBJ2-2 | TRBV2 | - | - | TGTGCCACCATGATAGACAGGCACACCGGGGAGCTGTTTTTT | CATMIDRHTGELFF
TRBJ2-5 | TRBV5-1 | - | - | TGCGCCAGCAGCTTGGGTACAGAAGAAGAGACCCAGTACTTC | CASSLGTEEETQYF
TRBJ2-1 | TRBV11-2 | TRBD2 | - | TGTGCCAGCAGCCGTAGCGGGGGGTACAATGAGCAGTTCTTC | CASSRSGGYNEQFF
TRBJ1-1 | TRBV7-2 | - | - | TGTGCCAGCAGCTTAGGGTCGAGGGGAGAAGCTTTCTTT | CASSLGSRGEAFF
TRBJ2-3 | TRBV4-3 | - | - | TGCGCCAGCAGCCTCGATGACAGTGGGGGCACAGATACGCAGTATTTT | CASSLDDSGGTDTQYF
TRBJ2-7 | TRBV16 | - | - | TGTGCCAGCAGCCAGTCTGCAGGCTCCTACGAGCAGTACTTC | CASSQSAGSYEQYF
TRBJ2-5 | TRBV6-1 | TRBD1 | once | TGTGCCAGCAGTGGGACGGACAGGGGGGGCCACAAGTCCCAAGAGACCCAGTACTTC | CASSGTDRGGHKSQETQYF
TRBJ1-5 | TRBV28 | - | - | TGTGCCAGCAGTTTCGTTCAGACTCCTCAGCCCCAGCATTTT | CASSFVQTPQPQHF
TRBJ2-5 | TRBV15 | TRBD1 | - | TGTGCCACCAGCAGAGATGGGGGACAGCAAGAGACCCAGTACTTC | CATSRDGGQQETQYF
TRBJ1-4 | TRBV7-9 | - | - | TGTGCCAGCAGGCCGAACTGGGGGCCCACTAATGAAAAACTGTTTTTT | CASRPNWGPTNEKLFF
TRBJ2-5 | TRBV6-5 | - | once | TGTGCCAGCAGTTACTCGAGCGGTAGAGAAGGAGAGACCCAGTACTTC | CASSYSSGREGETQYF
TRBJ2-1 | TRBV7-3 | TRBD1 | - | TGTGCCAGCAGCAACACAGGGGGAGGTGAGCAGTTCTTC | CASSNTGGGEQFF
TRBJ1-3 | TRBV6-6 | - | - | TGTGCCAGCAGGACAGACCTCTCTGGAAACACCATATATTTT | CASRTDLSGNTIYF
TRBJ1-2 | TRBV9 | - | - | TGTGCCAGCAGCGCTGAGGAGGGGTTCGGTGGCTACACCTTC | CASSAEEGFGGYTF
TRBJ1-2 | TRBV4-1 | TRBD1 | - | TGCGCCAGCAGCCCATCCAGGTCGACAGGGAAAGACTATGGCTACACCTTC | CASSPSRSTGKDYGYTF
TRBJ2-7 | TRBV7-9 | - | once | TGTGCCAGCAGCTTTCTGGACTACGAGCAGTACTTC | CASSFLDYEQYF
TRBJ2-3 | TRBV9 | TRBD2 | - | TGTGCCAGCAGCGGAAGACTAGCGGGAGTTCCAGATACGCAGTATTTT | CASSGRLAGVPDTQYF
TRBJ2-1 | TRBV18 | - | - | TGTGCCAGCTCACAACTGGGGAGGCTATACAATGAGCAGTTCTTC | CASSQLGRLYNEQFF
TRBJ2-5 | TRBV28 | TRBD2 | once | TGTGCCAGCAGTTCGTATAAACTAGCGGGCCACCAAGAGACCCAGTACTTC | CASSSYKLAGHQETQYF
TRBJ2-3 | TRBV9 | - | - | TGTGCCAGCAGCGTAGGGGGGGTTAGTGATACGCAGTATTTT | CASSVGGVSDTQYF
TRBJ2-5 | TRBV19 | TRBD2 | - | TGTGCCAGTAGTATTAGCGGGACTCCTCAAGAGACCCAGTACTTC | CASSISGTPQETQYF
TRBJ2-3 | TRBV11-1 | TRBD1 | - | TGTGCCAGCAGCTTATTGGGGGCACAGGACAGGGGGCAAGATACGCAGTATTTT | CASSLLGAQDRGQDTQYF
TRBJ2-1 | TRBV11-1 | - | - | TGTGCCAGCAGCACAACAGGGGGGGGCAATGAGCAGTTCTTC | CASSTTGGGNEQFF
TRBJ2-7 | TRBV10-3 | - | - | TGTGCCATCAGTGCGGGGAGGAGGACAGAAACCTCCTACGAGCAGTACTTC | CAISAGRRTETSYEQYF
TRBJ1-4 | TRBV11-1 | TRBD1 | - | TGTGCCAGCAGCTTCGATGGGCAGGGGGATGAAAAACTGTTTTTT | CASSFDGQGDEKLFF
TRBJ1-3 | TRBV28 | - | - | TGTGCCAGCAGTTTATGGGCCGGGGTCTCTGGAAACACCATATATTTT | CASSLWAGVSGNTIYF
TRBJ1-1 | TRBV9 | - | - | TGTGCCAGCAGCCTCCGGGATACCATGAACACTGAAGCTTTCTTT | CASSLRDTMNTEAFF
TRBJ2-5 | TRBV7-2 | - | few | TGTGCCAGCAGCTTAGTTAATAGCGGAGAAGAGACCCAGTACTTC | CASSLVNSGEETQYF
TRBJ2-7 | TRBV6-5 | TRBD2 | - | TGTGCCAGCAGGACTAGCTCGACCTACGAGCAGTACTTC | CASRTSSTYEQYF